One and the same sample provided the 25 T cell receptor beta chains below, sequenced in a study of shared clonotypes between healthy human individuals. Sequencing used immunoSEQ multiplex PCR; TCRdb keeps in-frame clones, though not all of them. The sample contains just over 2,000,000 clones, roughly 95% of which appear only once. The specimen was naive CD4+ T cells sorted from blood. Subset given: CD45RA+ positively selected. These receptors all come from a man between 18 and 35 years old in good health.

For this clone: Other DNA sequences in the sample encode the same CDR3. J is TRBJ2-7 and V is TRBV7-2; 8 nucleotides align to TRBD1. Germline V lookup: CDR1 SGHTA, CDR2 FQGNSA. CDR3 length: 13 residues. With V trimmed by 1 base and J by 4 bases, 0 bases remained unmatched. CDR3 sequence reads: CASSLDRGYEQYF. In nucleotides, the CDR3 is TGTGCCAGCAGCTTAGACAGGGGGTACGAGCAGTACTTC.

This clone was counted once. This rearrangement joins TRBV6-5 to TRBJ2-1; D gene unclear. The CDR3 extends over 13 amino acids. The germline V gene has CDR1 MNHEY and CDR2 SVGAGI. Trimming shortened V by 5 bases and J by 3 bases, and 8 bases separated the two germline ends. The chain's CDR3 is CASSRRNYNEQFF. CDR3 coding DNA: TGTGCCAGCAGTCGCCGGAACTACAATGAGCAGTTCTTC.

The chain is built from TRBV6-6 and TRBJ1-5; a possible D gene is TRBD1 (6 bases). Between the trimmed V and J ends, which lost 1 base and 6 bases, there was a span of 13 bases. This CDR3 is 15 amino acids long. Germline V gene data show CDR1 as MNHNY and CDR2 as SVGAGI (reference sequence). The CDR3 DNA reads TGTGCCAGCAGTTACTTTGGGGGGGCTCTTCAGCCCCAGCATTTT. Amino acid sequence: CASSYFGGALQPQHF.

The chain has TRBV6-1 and TRBJ1-1; D not certain. This CDR3 region has 13 residues. V lost 1 base and J 5 bases, leaving 8 bases between the germline ends. From germline, CDR1 is MNHNS and CDR2 SASEGT. CDR3 sequence reads: CASSEDYGTEAFF. The CDR3 bases are TGTGCCAGCAGTGAAGATTATGGGACTGAAGCTTTCTTT.

This chain links TRBV4-2 with TRBJ2-7, with 7 bases matching TRBD2. V shed 2 bases and J 2 bases; nucleotides not matched to a gene: 12. Looked up from germline, CDR1 is LGHNA and CDR2 is YNFKEQ. This CDR3 is built from 17 residues. Here the CDR3 DNA reads TGTGCCAGCAGCCAACCTGGACTAGTCGACGCCGCCTACGAGCAGTACTTC. Protein: CASSQPGLVDAAYEQYF.

This chain links TRBV14 with TRBJ1-2, with TRBD1 matching over 11 bases. Germline loops: CDR1 SGHDN, CDR2 FVKESK. This CDR3 contains 16 residues. Germline trimming cut 1 base from V and 3 bases from J; bases unmatched to any gene: 4. DNA for the CDR3: TGTGCCAGCAGCCAAGTCAGGACAGGGGGCTACTATGGCTACACCTTC. Its protein is CASSQVRTGGYYGYTF.

This clone was recorded only once. The chain couples TRBV7-2 to TRBJ1-1; no reliable D call. Germline V gene data show CDR1 as SGHTA and CDR2 as FQGNSA. V lost 4 bases and J 2 bases, leaving 5 bases between the germline ends. The CDR3 covers 12 residues. The CDR3 bases are TGTGCCAGCAGCTACAGAAACACTGAAGCTTTCTTT. It is translated as CASSYRNTEAFF.

The V gene is TRBV5-1, the J gene TRBJ2-1; D tentatively fits TRBD1 or TRBD2 (6 bases each). Trimming pared 1 base from V and 6 bases from J, leaving 14 bases between. The CDR3 is 15 amino acids. Germline lookup yields CDR1 SGHRS and CDR2 YFSETQ. In nucleotides, the CDR3 is TGCGCCAGCAGCTTGCGGAGGGGGGCAGGCAATGAGCAGTTCTTC. Its protein is CASSLRRGAGNEQFF.

The chain employs TRBV13 and TRBJ2-2; D is uncertain. Trimming took 5 bases from V and 5 from J, leaving 15 bases between them. This CDR3 has 15 amino acids. Per the germline V gene, CDR1 is PRHDT and CDR2 is FYEKMQ (reference sequence). CDR3 residues: CASSPTRSPTGELFF. CDR3 bases: TGTGCCAGCAGCCCAACCCGTTCCCCTACCGGGGAGCTGTTTTTT. Together with reference TRBV13 and TRBJ2-2, the CDR3 gives the full variable domain: AAGVIQSPRHLIKEKRETATLKCYPIPRHDTVYWYQQGPGQDPQFLISFYEKMQSDKGSIPDRFSAQQFSDYHSELNMSSLELGDSALYFCASSPTRSPTGELFFGEGSRLTVL.

The chain couples TRBV4-1 to TRBJ2-4; 8 nucleotides line up with TRBD1. V shed 3 bases, J shed 0 bases, and the junction held 16 bases outside the gene matches. Germline V gives CDR1 MGHRA, CDR2 YSYEKL. The CDR3 has 20 residues. This chain's CDR3 is CASSHIPGTGYHLAKNIQYF. The CDR3 nucleotides read TGCGCCAGCAGCCATATTCCCGGGACAGGCTATCATCTAGCCAAAAACATTCAGTACTTC.

In regard to this clone: The junction shows a germline mismatch at one end, possibly a read error. The rearrangement joins TRBV15 to TRBJ1-3, with 7 bases aligning to TRBD1. This CDR3 contains 15 residues. Germline V gene lookup returns CDR1 LNHNV and CDR2 YYDKDF (reference sequence). The chain's CDR3 is CATRRGDSSGNTIYF. DNA for the CDR3: TGTGCCACCAGAAGAGGGGACAGCTCTGGAAACACCATATATTTT.

CDR3 coding DNA: TGCGCCAGCAGTGAGTCAGGGACGGGAACCGGGGAGCTGTTTTTT. Protein: CASSESGTGTGELFF. V and J are TRBV10-1 and TRBJ2-2; the D call may be TRBD1 or TRBD2 (5 bases each). Trimming took 0 bases from V and 5 from J, leaving 10 bases between them. Germline lookup yields CDR1 WNHNN and CDR2 SYGVQD (reference sequence). The CDR3 has 15 amino acids.

This rearrangement joins TRBV6-5 to TRBJ1-4, with no clear D. The V gene's germline CDR1 is MNHEY and CDR2 SVGAGI. Trimming left V 7 bases short and J 4 bases short, with 13 bases between. The CDR3 contains 14 residues. Written as DNA, the CDR3 is TGTGCCAGCAAAGAAAGAGGGTTTAATGAAAAACTGTTTTTT. This translates into CASKERGFNEKLFF.

The chain uses TRBV6-5 and TRBJ1-2; D remains ambiguous. The ends were cut back, 0 bases at V and 8 bases at J, with 7 bases in the middle. This CDR3 spans 12 amino acids. The V gene's germline CDR1 is MNHEY and CDR2 SVGAGI. The DNA of the CDR3 is TGTGCCAGCAGTTACTCGATGGGAGGCTACACCTTC. This codes for CASSYSMGGYTF.

The chain links TRBV19 to TRBJ1-5; weak D call: TRBD1 (6 bases). There are 15 residues in the CDR3. Per germline, CDR1 LNHDA and CDR2 SQIVND (reference sequence). V was trimmed by 2 bases and J by 5 bases, leaving 13 bases between them. As DNA, the CDR3 is TGTGCCAGTAGTATACCGGGGGCGACGGATCAGCCCCAGCATTTT. This sequence encodes CASSIPGATDQPQHF.

V usage is TRBV19 and J usage is TRBJ2-7, with 7 positions matching TRBD1. The V gene's germline CDR1 is LNHDA and CDR2 SQIVND (reference sequence). V lost 3 bases to trimming and J lost 2 bases; unmatched junction nucleotides: 7. This CDR3 comprises 15 residues. The CDR3 bases are TGTGCCAGTAGTATCGCCGGGACAGAGACCTACGAGCAGTACTTC. It specifies CASSIAGTETYEQYF.

The rearrangement links TRBV7-9 to TRBJ1-1; D remains ambiguous. This CDR3 is 9 amino acids long. Trimming shortened V by 5 bases and J by 8 bases, and 3 bases separated the two germline ends. Germline CDR1 and CDR2: SEHNR and FQNEAQ (reference sequence). The chain's CDR3 is CASSREAFF. The CDR3 region has the DNA TGTGCCAGCAGCAGGGAAGCTTTCTTT.

This chain links TRBV6-1 with TRBJ1-5, with D possibly TRBD1 on 6 matching bases. Germline lookup yields CDR1 MNHNS and CDR2 SASEGT. V lost 5 bases to trimming and J lost 4 bases, with 9 bases between them. This CDR3 region has 13 residues. The chain's CDR3 is CASSIQGNQPQHF. CDR3 DNA: TGTGCCAGCAGTATTCAGGGGAATCAGCCCCAGCATTTT.

This clone was found once. The chain employs TRBV7-6 and TRBJ2-6, with 11 positions matching TRBD2. From germline, CDR1 is SGHVS and CDR2 FNYEAQ. This CDR3 spans 18 amino acids. Trimming cost V 6 bases and J 0 bases; bases outside gene matches: 7. CDR3 nucleotide sequence: TGTGCCAGCAGTCCGGTGGGACTAGCGGTCTCTGGGGCCAACGTCCTGACTTTC. Translated, it gives CASSPVGLAVSGANVLTF.

V and J are TRBV5-1 and TRBJ2-1; no clear D gene. Germline lookup yields CDR1 SGHRS and CDR2 YFSETQ. The V end was cut by 2 bases, the J end by 0 bases, with 9 bases between. The CDR3 contains 15 residues. The CDR3 nucleotides are TGCGCCAGCAGCTTTAGGGTGAGCTCCTACAATGAGCAGTTCTTC. Amino acid sequence: CASSFRVSSYNEQFF.

V gene TRBV29-1 combines with J gene TRBJ1-2; tentative D call: TRBD1 (5 bases). V was pared by 1 base and J by 2 bases, with 11 bases between. Germline V lookup: CDR1 SQVTM, CDR2 ANQGSEA. This CDR3 region has 14 residues. CDR3 sequence reads: CSVEVKGLNYGYTF. In DNA form, the CDR3 reads TGCAGCGTTGAAGTTAAGGGGCTGAACTATGGCTACACCTTC.

This chain uses TRBV2 with TRBJ1-1; 9 bases line up with TRBD1. CDR1 is SNHLY, CDR2 FYNNEI, per germline. There are 15 residues in the CDR3. V lost 6 bases and J lost 1; bases outside the gene matches: 6. DNA of the CDR3: TGTGCCAGCAGCCCTGGACAGGGGACGAACACTGAAGCTTTCTTT. It specifies CASSPGQGTNTEAFF.

The chain is built from TRBV11-2 and TRBJ2-7; no definite D call. V dropped 5 bases and J dropped 7 bases, with 12 bases sitting between them. The germline CDR1 and CDR2 sequences are SGHAT and FQNNGV. The CDR3 sequence is 12 residues long. Written as DNA, the CDR3 is TGTGCCAGCAGCCAGAAAGGGTGGGAGCAGTACTTC. It is translated as CASSQKGWEQYF.

This rearrangement joins TRBV4-3 to TRBJ1-1; TRBD1 matches at 8 bases. This CDR3 comprises 15 residues. V was clipped by 1 base and J by 3 bases; unmatched bases: 4. Germline assignment: CDR1 LGHNA and CDR2 YSLEER. The CDR3 DNA reads TGCGCCAGCAGCCAAGGATCAGGGGGCTACACTGAAGCTTTCTTT. It specifies CASSQGSGGYTEAFF.

The chain employs TRBV10-2 and TRBJ2-7, with 15 bases fitting TRBD2. The CDR3 runs 15 residues. CDR1 WSHSY and CDR2 SAAADI come from the germline V gene. The trim removed 3 bases at V and 4 bases at J, leaving 1 base unmatched. The CDR3 reads CASSDGTSGRYEQYF. Written as DNA, the CDR3 is TGCGCCAGCAGTGATGGGACTAGCGGGAGGTACGAGCAGTACTTC.